This TCR beta chain was identified during a study of T cell responses to AZD1222 COVID-19 vaccine. Overall study findings and caveats: Spike-wide coverage was observed for vaccine-associated CD4 TCRs, with dominant responses at 160-218 and 743-854. Compared with day 0, the breadth and depth of the Spike-specific TCR repertoire rose significantly after two doses of AZD1222. Nearly half of the spike-specific TCRs reportedly recognize variant regions that carry no mutations.

The CDR3 consists of 16 residues. Trimming removed 0 bases at V and 4 bases at J, with 15 bases between. CDR1 and CDR2 (germline): SGDLS, YYNGEE. Here immunoSEQ multiplex PCR was the method, and the copy in TCRdb shows in-frame clones only, minus some. The data contain 150,000 to 200,000 clones, roughly nine tenths of them singletons. Comment on this clone: Its antigen is as yet unknown.

This receptor was obtained from an adult who received the MenACWY meningococcal vaccine as a control. This material consisted of peripheral blood, taken 28 days after the second dose of the MenACWY control vaccine. V gene TRBV9 combines with J gene TRBJ2-3; D might be TRBD2 (5 bases). The CDR3 DNA reads TGTGCCAGCAGCGTAGCTACGACGGGAACGTCAGATACGCAGTATTTT. Amino acid sequence: CASSVATTGTSDTQYF.